The clone carrying this TCR beta chain was seen only a few times. This sample is part of a study of metastatic and nonmetastatic thyroid tumors. Looking at the study overall: Comparison of repertoires was carried out across blood and tumor or nodule tissue from malignant and benign thyroid patients.

Prior to thyroid surgery, none of the patients had received any treatment. In the study's own analysis: CDR3 differences across clinicopathological groups were used to build a distant-metastasis classifier for papillary thyroid cancer. With MiXCR, TCRdb reprocessed the PCR reads. These V and J calls are TCRdb output, not the study's own analysis. Of tens of thousands of clones listed, around 26% were seen once; the top ten hold about 17%. V dropped 3 bases and J dropped 8 bases, with 17 bases sitting between them. The CDR3 runs to 15 residues. Sample: blood. The sequence derives from a male donor with papillary thyroid cancer or a benign thyroid nodule (not recorded which). Some clones in this sample may be carry-over from other donors' samples. This chain connects TRBV12-3 or TRBV12-4 to TRBJ1-5; D unclear. This CDR3 reads CASSFLGWYNKPQHF. CDR3 nucleotides: TGTGCCAGCAGTTTTCTTGGATGGTATAATAAGCCCCAGCATTTT.